Below are 23 T cell receptor beta chains sequenced from a single sample in a study of blood T cell repertoires in COVID-19. Some clones are missing from TCRdb's copy, which holds only in-frame ones; the method was immunoSEQ multiplex PCR. Here the sample spans about 98,000 clones, around 72% being singletons. The sequencing sample was made of peripheral blood. All receptors come from a man aged 65-85 years with acute or convalescent COVID-19.

Here the CDR3 DNA reads TGCGCCAGCAGCCAGAGAAGCGGTGGCGGGGAGCTGTTTTTT. As protein: CASSQRSGGGELFF. The chain employs TRBV4-3 and TRBJ2-2, with D possibly being TRBD2 (5 bases). The CDR3 consists of 14 residues. Germline V gene data show CDR1 as LGHNA and CDR2 as YSLEER. Between the trimmed V and J ends, which lost 3 bases and 7 bases, there was a span of 12 bases.

The J gene is TRBJ2-2, the V gene TRBV12-3 or TRBV12-4; D is possibly TRBD1 (6 bases). The CDR3 has 13 residues. V was pared by 7 bases and J by 10 bases, with 16 bases between. CDR3 bases: TGTGCCAGCACGCCGAGAGGGGGTCTGGAGCTGTTTTTT. Translating it yields CASTPRGGLELFF.

The chain is built from TRBV30 and TRBJ2-5; D may be TRBD1 (6 bases). Germline CDR1 and CDR2: GTSNPN and SVGIG (reference sequence). Trimming stripped 2 bases from V and 7 bases from J, with 11 bases between. CDR3 length: 12 residues. The CDR3 reads CAWSQTGGTQYF. CDR3 nucleotides: TGTGCCTGGAGTCAGACAGGAGGGACCCAGTACTTC.

The V gene is TRBV7-2, the J gene TRBJ2-3, with 7 bases identical to TRBD2. Germline V gene lookup returns CDR1 SGHTA and CDR2 FQGNSA. Germline trimming cut 7 bases from V and 4 bases from J; bases unmatched to any gene: 8. CDR3 size: 14 residues. The CDR3 protein is CASTLTSFSDTQYF. The DNA of the CDR3 is TGTGCCAGCACCCTGACTAGCTTTTCAGATACGCAGTATTTT.

This chain links TRBV27 with TRBJ2-5, with a weak D call TRBD1 (6 bases). The CDR3 extends over 13 amino acids. V was clipped by 5 bases and J by 5 bases, with 12 bases between them. Germline CDR1 reads MNHEY; CDR2 reads SMNVEV (reference sequence). The CDR3 reads CASSRQVGETQYF. CDR3 coding DNA: TGTGCCAGCAGTCGACAGGTCGGGGAGACCCAGTACTTC.

This chain links TRBV4-2 with TRBJ2-7; the match to TRBD2 covers 12 bases. Germline trimming cut 6 bases from V and 0 bases from J; bases unmatched to any gene: 3. Germline lookup yields CDR1 LGHNA and CDR2 YNFKEQ. This CDR3 spans 15 amino acids. The CDR3 sequence is CASRATSGSSYEQYF. The CDR3 region has the DNA TGTGCCAGCAGGGCGACTAGCGGGAGCTCCTACGAGCAGTACTTC.

This chain links TRBV5-5 with TRBJ2-3; D gene uncertain. From germline, CDR1 is SGHKS and CDR2 YYEKEE (reference sequence). This CDR3 region has 12 residues. V was clipped by 4 bases and J by 8 bases, with 11 bases between them. In nucleotides, the CDR3 is TGTGCCAGCAGCCTCGCAACCGGTACGCAGTATTTT. The encoded protein is CASSLATGTQYF.

The chain employs TRBV19 and TRBJ2-6, with 10 bases identical to TRBD2. The CDR3 sequence is 19 residues long. Germline CDR1 LNHDA, CDR2 SQIVND (reference sequence). The J segment lost 6 bases and the V segment lost 6 bases, leaving 17 bases of the junction unmatched. The CDR3 here is CASRNTGAGGPSVANVLTF. Here the CDR3 DNA reads TGTGCCAGTAGAAACACCGGAGCGGGAGGGCCGTCGGTGGCCAACGTCCTGACTTTC.

The chain recombines TRBV7-2 with TRBJ2-1, with a tentative D call TRBD2 (5 bases). The germline gives CDR1 SGHTA, CDR2 FQGNSA. Trimming left V 5 bases short and J 3 bases short, with 14 bases between. The CDR3 is 15 residues long. In DNA, the CDR3 is TGTGCCAGCAGCCGGACTGCGGACCACTACAATGAGCAGTTCTTC. Translating it yields CASSRTADHYNEQFF.

This chain links TRBV7-9 with TRBJ2-1, with D perhaps TRBD2 (5 bases). In germline, CDR1 is SEHNR, CDR2 FQNEAQ (reference sequence). Trimming cost V 1 base and J 5 bases, with 9 bases left between them. This CDR3 contains 14 residues. CDR3 nucleotide sequence: TGTGCCAGCAGCTTAGGCCTAGCCGACAATGAGCAGTTCTTC. This encodes CASSLGLADNEQFF.

The gene calls are TRBV19 and TRBJ2-5, with 8 positions matching TRBD1. J lost 4 bases, V lost 3 bases, and 4 bases had no gene match. CDR1 is LNHDA, CDR2 SQIVND, per germline (reference sequence). This CDR3 has 14 residues. The CDR3: CASSMGQAVETQYF. The DNA of the CDR3 is TGTGCCAGTAGTATGGGACAGGCCGTAGAGACCCAGTACTTC.

The rearrangement uses TRBV6-2 or TRBV6-3 and TRBJ2-7; 8 bases are shared with TRBD2. This CDR3 has 14 residues. J gave up 6 bases and V 4 bases, and 8 bases lay outside the gene matches. Germline values: CDR1 MNHEY, CDR2 SVGEGT. The CDR3 loop is CASSFRRRGAEQYF. The CDR3 DNA sequence: TGTGCCAGCAGTTTCCGGCGGCGGGGGGCCGAGCAGTACTTC.

This chain connects TRBV19 to TRBJ1-1; 9 bases line up with TRBD1. Trimming at V came to 7 bases and at J to 11 bases, leaving 11 bases not matched to a gene. Germline CDR1 and CDR2: LNHDA and SQIVND (reference sequence). The length of the CDR3 is 13 residues. CDR3 bases: TGTGCCAGTACCGTCCCGGGACAGGGTGGGGCTTTCTTT. This codes for CASTVPGQGGAFF. Looking up the rest from reference TRBV19 and TRBJ1-1 gives the full variable domain: DGGITQSPKYLFRKEGQNVTLSCEQNLNHDAMYWYRQDPGQGLRLIYYSQIVNDFQKGDIAEGYSVSREKKESFPLTVTSAQKNPTAFYLCASTVPGQGGAFFGQGTRLTVV.

The CDR3 DNA follows: TGTGCCAGCAGTTCCCCACTAGCGGAAAACTACAATGAGCAGTTCTTC. It encodes CASSSPLAENYNEQFF. This chain links TRBV6-5 with TRBJ2-1, with 8 bases that match TRBD2. The trim removed 4 bases at V and 3 bases at J, leaving 8 bases unmatched. This CDR3 region has 16 residues. Germline V gene lookup returns CDR1 MNHEY and CDR2 SVGAGI.

The V gene is TRBV7-8, the J gene TRBJ2-7; D might be TRBD2 (6 bases). The CDR3 covers 16 residues. Deletions cut 5 bases from V and 2 bases from J, with 19 bases between. The germline V gene encodes CDR1 SGHVS and CDR2 FQNEAQ. This CDR3 reads CASSRSRREETYEQYF. The CDR3 DNA reads as TGTGCCAGCAGCCGGTCGAGGCGGGAAGAGACCTACGAGCAGTACTTC.

This clone was observed a few times. The chain is built from TRBV6-2 or TRBV6-3 and TRBJ1-1, with 9 nucleotides matching TRBD1. The V and J ends lost 0 bases and 6 bases, in that order; junction bases with no gene match: 5. The length of the CDR3 is 15 residues. Germline assignment: CDR1 MNHEY and CDR2 SVGEGT. The CDR3 here is CASSYSGTGRPEAFF. The CDR3 DNA follows: TGTGCCAGCAGTTACTCGGGGACAGGGAGGCCTGAAGCTTTCTTT.

The gene calls are TRBV11-3 and TRBJ2-2, with a tentative D call TRBD2 (5 bases). CDR1 SGHNT and CDR2 YENEEA come from the germline V gene. The V end lost 5 bases, the J end lost 8 bases, and 21 bases lay between the germline ends. The length of the CDR3 is 16 residues. The chain's CDR3 is CASSLQAPLEGGELFF. Here the CDR3 DNA reads TGTGCCAGCAGCCTTCAGGCTCCCCTCGAGGGAGGGGAGCTGTTTTTT.

V is TRBV5-1 and J is TRBJ1-2; 8 nucleotides align to TRBD1. J was trimmed by 4 bases and V by 0 bases; bases with no gene match: 5. The germline gives CDR1 SGHRS, CDR2 YFSETQ. The CDR3 consists of 15 residues. The CDR3 is CASSLDGQGGYGYTF. The CDR3 DNA follows: TGCGCCAGCAGCTTGGATGGACAGGGCGGCTATGGCTACACCTTC.

This clone was detected only a few times. The chain combines TRBV29-1 with TRBJ1-1; D not resolved. The CDR3 is 13 amino acids. Germline CDR1 SQVTM, CDR2 ANQGSEA. V was clipped by 0 bases and J by 2 bases, with 7 bases between them. The CDR3 DNA is TGCAGCGTTGAAGAATCAACTAACACTGAAGCTTTCTTT. Its translation: CSVEESTNTEAFF.

The rearrangement uses TRBV28 and TRBJ1-5; D is unclear. The CDR3 spans 12 residues. Germline CDR1 reads MDHEN; CDR2 reads SYDVKM. Trimming stripped 7 bases from V and 4 bases from J, with 8 bases between. The CDR3 DNA sequence: TGTGCCAGCAAACAGACAAATCAGCCCCAGCATTTT. Translating it yields CASKQTNQPQHF.

This rearrangement joins TRBV7-9 to TRBJ2-3, with 8 bases lining up with TRBD2. Germline lookup yields CDR1 SEHNR and CDR2 FQNEAQ (reference sequence). The CDR3 is made up of 16 amino acids. J gave up 0 bases and V 2 bases, and 4 bases lay outside the gene matches. The CDR3, as DNA: TGTGCCAGCAGCTTATACGCTAGCGGGAGCACAGATACGCAGTATTTT. Protein: CASSLYASGSTDTQYF.

The gene calls are TRBV10-3 and TRBJ1-1; 9 nucleotides align to TRBD1. The CDR3 has 13 residues. V lost 10 bases and J lost 3; bases outside the gene matches: 6. Germline lookup yields CDR1 ENHRY and CDR2 SYGVKD. The CDR3 loop reads CASSRDRDTEAFF. The DNA of the CDR3 is TGTGCCAGCAGCCGGGACAGGGACACTGAAGCTTTCTTT.

There are a few counts of this clone. The chain uses TRBV5-5 and TRBJ2-7; TRBD1 agrees at 10 bases. CDR3 length: 15 residues. V was clipped by 3 bases and J by 4 bases; unmatched bases: 7. Germline V gene lookup returns CDR1 SGHKS and CDR2 YYEKEE (reference sequence). Here the CDR3 reads CASSWDRGSLYEQYF. The CDR3 region has the DNA TGTGCCAGCAGCTGGGACAGGGGATCCCTTTACGAGCAGTACTTC.